This T cell receptor (beta chain) comes out of a study of prognosis after radiotherapy for stage I lung cancer. A draw of around 6.2 milliliters of peripheral blood took place at each of two time points. Germline assignment: CDR1 MNHEY and CDR2 SMNVEV (reference sequence). The J segment lost 2 bases and the V segment lost 5 bases, leaving 5 bases of the junction unmatched. This CDR3 is 15 amino acids long. In this sample, this clonotype turned up many times. Two-round multiplex PCR, the amplification method, yielded TCR beta CDR3 from genomic DNA. The first PCR round targeted every TRBV and TRBJ gene with specific primers. TCRdb reprocessed the multiplex PCR reads with MiXCR, giving one entry per CDR3 protein. The data hold about 14,000 distinct CDR3 sequences, with approximately 46% observed a single time.

The specimen comprised PBMCs, sampled before or after stereotactic body radiation therapy (not recorded which). This sequence originates from a donor older than 45 with non-small cell lung cancer. The J gene is TRBJ1-5, the V gene TRBV27; 8 nucleotides match TRBD1. The CDR3 nucleotides read TGTGCCAGCAGTATCAAACAGGGGGGCAATCAGCCCCAGCATTTT. It specifies CASSIKQGGNQPQHF.